This TCR beta chain emerged from a study of PD-1 blockade in classical Hodgkin lymphoma (dated by TCRdb to about 2020). Concerning the study at large: Nivolumab dosing was 3 mg/kg intravenously every 2 weeks, continuing until either disease progression or unacceptable toxicity. The study used CyTOF and TCR beta sequencing to define a peripheral blood immune signature of response to PD-1 blockade in classical Hodgkin lymphoma. Study-wide findings and limitations: Baseline TCR diversity was reported to be lower in newly diagnosed patients than in healthy donors, and even lower in relapsed/refractory patients. Trial patients achieving complete response had baseline diversity similar to newly diagnosed patients, whereas partial responders and progressors had significantly lower diversity. By C4D1, a significant rise was seen in CD4+ TCR diversity but not in CD8+ TCR diversity (p=0.0027 vs p=0.16), and the rise was most apparent among complete responders (p=0.02). The study was restricted to a single clinical trial cohort, and the causes of repertoire differences, possibly disease activity or prior therapy, were left undefined. Patients starting nivolumab less than 1 year after ASCT had lower diversity and were excluded from later analyses to avoid confounding by immune reconstitution.

This clone was picked up a small number of times. The antigen this receptor binds is unknown. No base quality information exists; no much larger clone differs at one position. Interpreted using the paper, the time point label stands for: cycle 2 day 1 (C2D1) of nivolumab. Relapse after autologous stem cell transplantation had occurred in all trial patients, and cohorts A, B and C were distinguished by prior brentuximab vedotin exposure. The trial cohort comprised some 60 patients with relapsed/refractory classical Hodgkin lymphoma whose best overall responses were complete response, partial response or progressive disease. Single-agent nivolumab was administered to trial patients in the multi-cohort phase II CheckMate 205 trial. An independent review committee assessed best overall response by applying the 2007 International Working Group response criteria. Trial PBMCs were collected immediately before nivolumab initiation (C1D1) and during therapy at cycle 2 day 1 and cycle 4 day 1. Peripheral blood was collected in 8 mL Vacutainer Cell Preparation Tubes, from which PBMCs were isolated by centrifugation and then cryopreserved.

Genomic DNA was extracted with the Qiagen DNeasy kit from unsorted PBMCs and from negatively selected CD4+ and CD8+ fractions. TCR beta CDR3 regions were subjected to amplification by immunoSEQ multiplex PCR with primers that anneal to V and J segments. Amplification bias was minimized using a synthetic immune receptor repertoire, and residual bias was removed computationally after sequencing. As for the authors' bioinformatics: Custom Python scripts were used to quantify repertoire diversity as the Shannon entropy index. Unsorted, CD4+ and CD8+ repertoires were examined separately, except in combined analyses, for which CD4+ and CD8+ sequences were merged in silico. A clone was considered expanded if an increase in frequency of at least 2-fold after treatment relative to C1D1 was found, and a pseudocount of 0.5 was applied to clones undetected at baseline. Singleton clones were defined as clones with 0 or 1 copy at C1D1, and non-singleton clones were defined as clones with 2 or more copies. Clones expanded in unsorted samples were annotated as CD4+, CD8+ or unknown by matching protein sequences in sorted samples from the same patient. Wilcoxon tests on paired samples were used to test changes in diversity from C1D1 to C4D1. Sourced from immuneACCESS, this table was stored by TCRdb with only in-frame sequences that have V and J called. A share of the clones is absent; for the studies checked, an unresolved V gene accounts for under half, and the remainder has no known explanation. V and J calls and clone size are as listed in that table; D and trimming were resolved from the DNA. The sample table lists 25,000 or so clones, roughly 68% of them with a count of one. The top ten hold about 12% of the sample.

From cysteine to phenylalanine, the CDR3 is 13 amino acids long. The read is trimmed to its CDR3 DNA, 39 bases read in frame from base 1. The trim is 3 bases for V and 1 base for J, with a gap of 6 bases between the germline ends. According to the germline V gene, CDR1 reads KGHSH and CDR2 reads LQKENI. This sample comprised peripheral blood mononuclear cells (PBMCs), obtained before the second cycle of nivolumab. The TCR sequence derives from a human donor with classical Hodgkin lymphoma. The chain joins TRBV18 to TRBJ1-1; the D gene assignment is ambiguous. The CDR3 corresponds to CASSPSTNTEAFF. The nucleotide sequence is TGTGCCAGCTCACCCTCCACGAACACTGAAGCTTTCTTT.